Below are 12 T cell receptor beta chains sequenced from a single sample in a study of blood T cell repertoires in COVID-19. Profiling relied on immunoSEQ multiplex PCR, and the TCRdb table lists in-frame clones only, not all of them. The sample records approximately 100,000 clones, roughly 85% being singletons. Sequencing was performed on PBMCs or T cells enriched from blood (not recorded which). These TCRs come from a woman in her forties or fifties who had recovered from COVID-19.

The CDR3 sequence: CASSWTGGAGNTIYF. CDR3 bases: TGTGCCAGCAGTTGGACAGGCGGGGCTGGAAACACCATATATTTT. The rearrangement uses TRBV28 and TRBJ1-3, with TRBD1 matching 7 bases. Germline trimming cut 4 bases from V and 2 bases from J; bases unmatched to any gene: 5. The length of the CDR3 is 15 residues. In germline, CDR1 is MDHEN, CDR2 SYDVKM.

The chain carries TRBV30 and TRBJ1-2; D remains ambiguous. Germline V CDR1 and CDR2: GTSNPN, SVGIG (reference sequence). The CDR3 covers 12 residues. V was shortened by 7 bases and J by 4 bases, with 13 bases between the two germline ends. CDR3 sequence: CAYPGSSYGYTF. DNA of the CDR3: TGTGCCTATCCGGGGTCTAGCTATGGCTACACCTTC.

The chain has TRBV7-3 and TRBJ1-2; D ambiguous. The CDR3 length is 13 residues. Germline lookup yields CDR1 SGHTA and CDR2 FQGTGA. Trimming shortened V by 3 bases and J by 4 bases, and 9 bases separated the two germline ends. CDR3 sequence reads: CASSFEGVYGYTF. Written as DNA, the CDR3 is TGTGCCAGCAGCTTTGAGGGAGTCTATGGCTACACCTTC.

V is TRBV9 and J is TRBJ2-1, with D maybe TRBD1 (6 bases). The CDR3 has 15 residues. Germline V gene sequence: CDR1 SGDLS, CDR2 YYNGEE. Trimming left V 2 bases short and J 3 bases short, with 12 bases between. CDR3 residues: CASSVRGQYYNEQFF. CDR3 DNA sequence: TGTGCCAGCAGCGTCAGGGGCCAATACTACAATGAGCAGTTCTTC.

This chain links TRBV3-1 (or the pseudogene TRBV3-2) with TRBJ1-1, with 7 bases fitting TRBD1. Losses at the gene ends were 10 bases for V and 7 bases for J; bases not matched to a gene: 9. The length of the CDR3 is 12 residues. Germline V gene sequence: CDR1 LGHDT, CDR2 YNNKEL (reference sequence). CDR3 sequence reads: CATGGRDSEAFF. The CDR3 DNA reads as TGTGCCACAGGGGGACGGGACAGTGAAGCTTTCTTT.

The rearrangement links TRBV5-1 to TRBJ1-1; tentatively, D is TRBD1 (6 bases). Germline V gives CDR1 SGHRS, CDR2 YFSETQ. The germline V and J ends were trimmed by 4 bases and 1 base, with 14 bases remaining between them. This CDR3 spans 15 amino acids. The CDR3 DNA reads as TGCGCCAGCAGCGAGGACAGAGGGGGGAACACTGAAGCTTTCTTT. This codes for CASSEDRGGNTEAFF.

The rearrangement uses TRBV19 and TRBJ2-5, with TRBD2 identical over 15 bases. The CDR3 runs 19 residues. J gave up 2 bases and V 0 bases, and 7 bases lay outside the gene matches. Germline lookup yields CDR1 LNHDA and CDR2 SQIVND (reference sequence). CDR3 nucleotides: TGTGCCAGTAGTATAGATTCTCCGGGACTAGCGGGGGGACAAGAGACCCAGTACTTC. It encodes CASSIDSPGLAGGQETQYF. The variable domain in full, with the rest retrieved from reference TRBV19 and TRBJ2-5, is DGGITQSPKYLFRKEGQNVTLSCEQNLNHDAMYWYRQDPGQGLRLIYYSQIVNDFQKGDIAEGYSVSREKKESFPLTVTSAQKNPTAFYLCASSIDSPGLAGGQETQYFGPGTRLLVL.

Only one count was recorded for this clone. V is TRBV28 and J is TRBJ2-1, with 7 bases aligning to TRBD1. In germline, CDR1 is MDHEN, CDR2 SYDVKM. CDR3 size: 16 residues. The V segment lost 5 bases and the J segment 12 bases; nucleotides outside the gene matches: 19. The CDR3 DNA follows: TGTGCCAGCAGTCTAAACAGGGGTACGGGTGATGTTGGGCAGTTCTTC. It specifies CASSLNRGTGDVGQFF. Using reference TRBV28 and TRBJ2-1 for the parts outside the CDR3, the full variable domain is DVKVTQSSRYLVKRTGEKVFLECVQDMDHENMFWYRQDPGLGLRLIYFSYDVKMKEKGDIPEGYSVSREKKERFSLILESASTNQTSMYLCASSLNRGTGDVGQFFGPGTRLTVL.

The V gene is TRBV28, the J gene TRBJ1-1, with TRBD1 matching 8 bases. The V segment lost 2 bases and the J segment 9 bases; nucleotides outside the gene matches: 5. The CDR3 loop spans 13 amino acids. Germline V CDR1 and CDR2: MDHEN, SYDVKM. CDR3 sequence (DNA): TGTGCCAGCAGTTTACTGGCAGGGGGCCAAGCTTTCTTT. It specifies CASSLLAGGQAFF. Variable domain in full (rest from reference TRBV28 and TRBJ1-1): DVKVTQSSRYLVKRTGEKVFLECVQDMDHENMFWYRQDPGLGLRLIYFSYDVKMKEKGDIPEGYSVSREKKERFSLILESASTNQTSMYLCASSLLAGGQAFFGQGTRLTVV.

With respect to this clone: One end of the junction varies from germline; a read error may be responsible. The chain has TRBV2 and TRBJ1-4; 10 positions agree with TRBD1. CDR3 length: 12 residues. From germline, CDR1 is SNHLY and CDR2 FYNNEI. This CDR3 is CASSVEGQGHEF. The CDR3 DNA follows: TGTGCCAGCAGTGTTGAGGGACAGGGGCACGAGTTT.

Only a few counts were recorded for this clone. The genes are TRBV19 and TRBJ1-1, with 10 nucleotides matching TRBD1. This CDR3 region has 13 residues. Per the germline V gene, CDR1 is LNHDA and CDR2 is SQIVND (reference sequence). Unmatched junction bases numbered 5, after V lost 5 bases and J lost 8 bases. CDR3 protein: CASSLRDRGEAFF. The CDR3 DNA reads TGTGCCAGTAGTCTACGGGACAGGGGCGAAGCTTTCTTT.

CDR3 in amino acids: CASRTGSLRTQYF. In DNA, the CDR3 is TGTGCCAGCAGGACCGGGTCTCTTCGGACCCAGTACTTC. V is TRBV27 and J is TRBJ2-5; D is ambiguous. V was clipped by 6 bases and J by 7 bases, with 15 bases between them. The germline V gene encodes CDR1 MNHEY and CDR2 SMNVEV (reference sequence). The CDR3 contains 13 residues.